Reported below is one T cell receptor beta chain. Its target antigen remains unknown. No base quality values were provided; no much bigger clone lies one nucleotide off. This entry is derived from a study of blood T cell repertoires in COVID-19 (TCRdb year 2020). Regarding the complete study: The collaborator samples originated in the United States, Italy and Spain and spanned the acute and convalescent phases of COVID-19. The material from the prospective study consisted of cDNA or gDNA derived from T cells, B-cell-depleted T cells, or PBMCs. Deeply sampled blood TCRbeta repertoires from subjects exposed to, actively infected with, or recovered from COVID-19 were included in the dataset. A freely available public database, intended as a resource for researchers studying the immune response to SARS-CoV-2, is where the repertoires were released. The samples were drawn from two sources: the first 160 participants of the ongoing ImmuneRACE study, and some 1,300 subjects contributed by 6 global collaborators. Nearly every sample came with metadata listing a de-identified subject ID, COVID-19 status, age in years and sex. HLA class I and class II types, where available, came from metadata supplied by the sample provider rather than from assay-based typing. Study-wide conclusions, independent of this receptor: The quantity of clinical and demographic metadata differed by source and by participant and was supplied without curation.

TCRbeta CDR3 regions were amplified from genomic DNA by means of the immunoSEQ Assay, a bias-controlled multiplex PCR. Concerning the study's data processing: Nucleated cell counts per sample were estimated from amplification of reference gene primers within the assay. To quantify the absolute abundance of each unique TCRbeta CDR3 rearrangement, sequence reads were collapsed and filtered. For each sample, productive Simpson clonality was calculated as the square root of Simpson's diversity index across productive rearrangements. TCRdb obtained this table from immuneACCESS and retained in-frame rearrangements with V and J assigned. These tables miss some clones; where compared with another copy, unresolved V genes account for less than half of the shortfall, and the remainder is unexplained. V, J and clone size reflect that table, while D and trimming were determined from the DNA. Here the sample has 200,000 to 250,000 clones; 70% to 85% occur a single time. The top ten constitute approximately 1.4% of the sample.

Participants in the prospective study were aged 18 to 89 years, lived in over 20 United States geographic areas, and enrolled through a virtual design. To assign participants to cohorts, the prospective study relied on clinical history that participants themselves reported in a screening survey and a study questionnaire. Mobile phlebotomists in the prospective study collected whole blood, serum and a nasopharyngeal or oropharyngeal swab from every participant. Over an approximately 2-month period, participants in the prospective study had the option of providing additional blood draws and questionnaires. Before DNA extraction, prospective study blood samples were shipped either frozen or at room temperature. The germline V gene specifies SNHLY as CDR1 and FYNNEI as CDR2. The CDR3 holds 11 amino acids from the cysteine to the phenylalanine. Only the CDR3 DNA is retained, 33 bases long and in frame from the first base. The trim is 5 bases for V and 5 bases for J, with a gap of 7 bases between the germline ends.

Specimen: PBMCs or T cells enriched from blood (not recorded which). The chain is made from TRBV2 and TRBJ2-7; too little of a D gene remains to name it. This TCR came from a woman between 40 and 50 years old with acute COVID-19. The CDR3 protein is CASSTIDEQYF. The nucleotide sequence is given as TGTGCCAGCAGTACAATCGACGAGCAGTACTTC.